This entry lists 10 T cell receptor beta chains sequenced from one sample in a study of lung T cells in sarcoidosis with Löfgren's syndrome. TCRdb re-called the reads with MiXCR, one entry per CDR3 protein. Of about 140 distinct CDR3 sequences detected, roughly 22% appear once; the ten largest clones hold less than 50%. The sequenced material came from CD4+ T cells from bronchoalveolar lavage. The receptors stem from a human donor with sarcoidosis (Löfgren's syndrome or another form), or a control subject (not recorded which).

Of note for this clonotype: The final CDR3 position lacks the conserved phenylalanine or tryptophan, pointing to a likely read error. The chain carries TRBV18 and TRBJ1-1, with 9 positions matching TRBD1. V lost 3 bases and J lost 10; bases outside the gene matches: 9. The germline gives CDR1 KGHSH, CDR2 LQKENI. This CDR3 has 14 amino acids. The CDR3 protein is CASSPVPGQGSAFS. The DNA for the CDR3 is TGTGCCAGCTCACCCGTCCCGGGACAGGGATCAGCTTTCTCT.

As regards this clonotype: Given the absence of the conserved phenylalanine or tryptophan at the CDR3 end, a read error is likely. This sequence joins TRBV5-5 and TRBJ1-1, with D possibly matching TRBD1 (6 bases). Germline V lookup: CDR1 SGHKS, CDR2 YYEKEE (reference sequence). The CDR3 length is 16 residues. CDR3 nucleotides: TGCGCCAGCAGCTTGGGACCAGGACAGAGTTCCACTGAAGCTTTCCTT. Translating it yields CASSLGPGQSSTEAFL.

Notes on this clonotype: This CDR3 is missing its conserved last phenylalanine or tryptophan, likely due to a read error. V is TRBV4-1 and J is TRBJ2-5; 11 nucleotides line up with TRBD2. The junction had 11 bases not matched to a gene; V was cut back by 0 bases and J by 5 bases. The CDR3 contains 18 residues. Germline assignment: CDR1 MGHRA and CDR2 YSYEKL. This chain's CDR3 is CASSQDPSSGGARETQYS. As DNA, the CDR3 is TGCGCCAGCAGCCAAGATCCGAGTAGCGGGGGGGCCAGGGAGACCCAGTACTCC.

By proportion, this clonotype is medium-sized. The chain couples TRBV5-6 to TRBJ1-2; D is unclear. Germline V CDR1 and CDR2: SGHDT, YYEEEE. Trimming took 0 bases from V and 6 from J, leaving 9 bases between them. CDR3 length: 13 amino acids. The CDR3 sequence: CASSLGTENGYTF. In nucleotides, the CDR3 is TGTGCCAGCAGCTTGGGGACCGAGAATGGCTACACCTTC.

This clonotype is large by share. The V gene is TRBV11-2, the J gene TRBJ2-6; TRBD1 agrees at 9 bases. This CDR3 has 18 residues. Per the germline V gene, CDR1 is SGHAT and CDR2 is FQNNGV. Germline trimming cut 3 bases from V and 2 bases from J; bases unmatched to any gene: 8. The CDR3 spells CASSFPRRDRAGANVLTF. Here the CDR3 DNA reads TGTGCCAGCAGCTTTCCCCGCCGGGACAGGGCTGGGGCCAACGTCCTGACTTTC. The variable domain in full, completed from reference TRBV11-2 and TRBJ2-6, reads EAGVAQSPRYKIIEKRQSVAFWCNPISGHATLYWYQQILGQGPKLLIQFQNNGVVDDSQLPKDRFSAERLKGVDSTLKIQPAKLEDSAVYLCASSFPRRDRAGANVLTFGAGSRLTVL.

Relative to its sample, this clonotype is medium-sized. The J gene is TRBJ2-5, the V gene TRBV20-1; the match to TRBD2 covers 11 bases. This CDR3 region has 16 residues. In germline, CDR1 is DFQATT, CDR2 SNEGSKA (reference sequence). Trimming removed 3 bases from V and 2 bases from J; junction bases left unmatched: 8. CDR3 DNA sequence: TGCAGTGCTAGTAACAGACTAGCGGGGAAACAAGAGACCCAGTACTTC. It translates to CSASNRLAGKQETQYF.

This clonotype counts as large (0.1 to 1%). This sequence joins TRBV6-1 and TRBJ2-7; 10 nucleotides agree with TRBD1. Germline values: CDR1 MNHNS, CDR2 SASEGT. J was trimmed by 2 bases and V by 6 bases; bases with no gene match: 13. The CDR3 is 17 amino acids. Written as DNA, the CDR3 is TGTGCCAGCAGCCTTCCTAACACCGGGACAGGGGCCTACGAGCAGTACTTC. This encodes CASSLPNTGTGAYEQYF.

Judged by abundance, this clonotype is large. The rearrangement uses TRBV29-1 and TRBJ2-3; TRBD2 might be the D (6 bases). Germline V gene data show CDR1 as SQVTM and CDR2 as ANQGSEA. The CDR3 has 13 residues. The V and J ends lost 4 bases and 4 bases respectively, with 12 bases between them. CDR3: CSVARGNADTQYF. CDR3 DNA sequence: TGCAGCGTTGCTCGCGGGAACGCAGATACGCAGTATTTT.

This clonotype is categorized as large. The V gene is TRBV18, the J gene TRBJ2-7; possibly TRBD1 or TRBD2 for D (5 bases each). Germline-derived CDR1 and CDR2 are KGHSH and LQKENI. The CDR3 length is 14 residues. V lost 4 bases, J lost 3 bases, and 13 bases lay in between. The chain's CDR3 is CASSLNSGSYEQYF. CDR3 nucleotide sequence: TGTGCCAGCTCACTAAACTCAGGGAGCTACGAGCAGTACTTC.

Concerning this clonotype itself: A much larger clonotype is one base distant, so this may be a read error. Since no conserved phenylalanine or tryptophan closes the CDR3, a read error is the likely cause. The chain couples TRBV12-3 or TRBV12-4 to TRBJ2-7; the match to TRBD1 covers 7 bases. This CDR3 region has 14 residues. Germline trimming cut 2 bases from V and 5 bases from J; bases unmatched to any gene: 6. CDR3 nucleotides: TGTGCCAGCAGTTTATTCTTAGGGGGCAACGAGCAGTACCTC. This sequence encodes CASSLFLGGNEQYL.